The next 14 T cell receptor beta chains were all read from a single sample in a study of cytomegalovirus exposure and HLA in healthy donors. Primers included in the PCR were 60 Vbeta and 13 Jbeta primers. The data were produced by immunoSEQ multiplex PCR, yet TCRdb's version contains in-frame clones alone and is incomplete. There are around 190,000 clones in the sample; 86% occur only once, and around 0.3% lies in the top ten. The source material was PBMCs. The receptors come from a woman aged 30 to 39 in good health and CMV-seronegative.

As to this clone: This specimen includes other DNA sequences encoding the same CDR3. The genes are TRBV6-5 and TRBJ2-1, with 11 positions matching TRBD2. CDR1 and CDR2 (germline): MNHEY, SVGAGI. J gave up 3 bases and V 6 bases, and 4 bases lay outside the gene matches. The CDR3 has 15 residues. The CDR3 region has the DNA TGTGCCAGCAGACTTACTAGCGGGAGCTACAATGAGCAGTTCTTC. Protein product: CASRLTSGSYNEQFF.

A few counts support this clone. The chain employs TRBV11-2 and TRBJ2-1; 10 nucleotides line up with TRBD1. Looked up from germline, CDR1 is SGHAT and CDR2 is FQNNGV. Trimming took 7 bases from V and 10 from J; bases not matched to a gene: 10. The CDR3 consists of 14 residues. The CDR3 sequence: CASNLGQGENEQFF. For the CDR3, the DNA is TGTGCCAGCAACCTAGGACAGGGGGAAAACGAGCAGTTCTTC.

V is TRBV18 and J is TRBJ2-5, with D unresolved. This CDR3 is built from 17 residues. From germline, CDR1 is KGHSH and CDR2 LQKENI. Between the trimmed V and J ends, which lost 3 bases and 2 bases, there was a span of 19 bases. The CDR3 sequence is CASSPGNSAATQETQYF. In DNA form, the CDR3 reads TGTGCCAGCTCACCTGGTAATTCGGCGGCTACTCAAGAGACCCAGTACTTC.

V and J are TRBV11-2 and TRBJ2-1; 7 bases are a match to TRBD1. Germline loops: CDR1 SGHAT, CDR2 FQNNGV. V was clipped by 1 base and J by 12 bases; unmatched bases: 12. The CDR3 sequence is 15 residues long. CDR3 amino acids: CASSLATRVAGGQFF. DNA of the CDR3: TGTGCCAGCAGCTTAGCGACCCGTGTGGCAGGGGGGCAGTTCTTC.

The gene calls are TRBV7-8 and TRBJ2-7; D possibly corresponds to TRBD1 (6 bases). Germline V CDR1 and CDR2: SGHVS, FQNEAQ. The CDR3 extends over 15 amino acids. V was clipped by 2 bases and J by 1 base, with 12 bases between them. DNA for the CDR3: TGTGCCAGCAGCTTATTGGATGACAGGTCCTACGAGCAGTACTTC. It translates to CASSLLDDRSYEQYF.

The genes are TRBV7-3 and TRBJ2-1, with TRBD2 identical over 11 bases. This CDR3 spans 17 amino acids. Germline V CDR1 and CDR2: SGHTA, FQGTGA. V lost 5 bases and J lost 3; bases outside the gene matches: 9. Here the CDR3 reads CASSPPLAGAVYNEQFF. CDR3 DNA sequence: TGTGCCAGCAGCCCGCCACTAGCGGGAGCGGTCTACAATGAGCAGTTCTTC.

V usage is TRBV11-3 and J usage is TRBJ2-1, with TRBD2 matching 14 bases. V gave up 5 bases and J gave up 8 bases; unmatched junction bases: 5. This CDR3 has 15 residues. Germline V lookup: CDR1 SGHNT, CDR2 YENEEA. CDR3 nucleotide sequence: TGTGCCAGCAGCACGGGACTAGCGGGAGTTTATGAGCAGTTCTTC. Encoded protein: CASSTGLAGVYEQFF.

The V call is TRBV11-2, the J call TRBJ2-7; TRBD1 agrees at 7 bases. CDR3 length: 15 amino acids. Germline loops: CDR1 SGHAT, CDR2 FQNNGV. V shed 1 base and J 6 bases; nucleotides not matched to a gene: 9. The CDR3 is CASSLGADRVGEQYF. DNA for the CDR3: TGTGCCAGCAGCTTAGGGGCCGACAGGGTGGGCGAGCAGTACTTC.

This clone came up once. The rearrangement links TRBV28 to TRBJ2-5; TRBD1 might be the D (6 bases). The CDR3 sequence is 14 residues long. V was shortened by 6 bases and J by 5 bases, with 16 bases between the two germline ends. The germline gives CDR1 MDHEN, CDR2 SYDVKM. The CDR3 loop is CASSLTGWAETQYF. CDR3 nucleotide sequence: TGTGCCAGCAGCCTGACAGGTTGGGCGGAGACCCAGTACTTC.

The CDR3 loop is CASSQEQESTFF. For the CDR3, the DNA is TGTGCCAGCAGCCAAGAACAGGAAAGTACGTTCTTC. This chain links TRBV14 with TRBJ2-1, with a possible D match to TRBD1 (5 bases). The CDR3 is 12 amino acids. The germline V gene has CDR1 SGHDN and CDR2 FVKESK. V lost 0 bases to trimming and J lost 15 bases, with 12 bases between them.

With regard to this clone: This is likely a read error, given that the CDR3 carries no conserved phenylalanine or tryptophan at its end. The DNA is left out, because the CDR3 cannot be placed on it with certainty; the CDR3 is given as TCRdb lists it. This sequence joins TRBV6-4 and TRBJ2-7; the DNA was not used to check the table's D call, TRBD2. Including both end residues, the CDR3 is 10 amino acids long. CDR1 is MRHNA and CDR2 is SNTAGT in the germline V gene. Here the CDR3 reads CASSGTSGSL.

V is TRBV11-2 and J is TRBJ2-3; weak D call: TRBD2 (6 bases). The CDR3 totals 16 residues. Trimming stripped 5 bases from V and 0 bases from J, with 15 bases between. Germline assignment: CDR1 SGHAT and CDR2 FQNNGV. CDR3 DNA: TGTGCCAGCAGCCCCGGGGGTGGAACTAGCACAGATACGCAGTATTTT. Protein product: CASSPGGGTSTDTQYF.

This clone appeared a few times. The chain carries TRBV7-8 and TRBJ1-4; 7 bases agree with TRBD1. CDR1 is SGHVS and CDR2 is FQNEAQ in the germline V gene. Trimming at V came to 1 base and at J to 5 bases, leaving 4 bases not matched to a gene. This CDR3 has 15 amino acids. CDR3 DNA: TGTGCCAGCAGCTTAGACGGGACAGCAAATGAAAAACTGTTTTTT. The encoded protein is CASSLDGTANEKLFF.

The V call is TRBV7-3, the J call TRBJ2-3; 13 bases line up with TRBD2. This CDR3 comprises 15 residues. The J segment lost 5 bases and the V segment lost 2 bases, leaving 1 base of the junction unmatched. Germline assignment: CDR1 SGHTA and CDR2 FQGTGA. DNA for the CDR3: TGTGCCAGCAGCTTACGGACTAGCGGGGGAGATACGCAGTATTTT. Translation gives CASSLRTSGGDTQYF. The full variable domain, its missing parts supplied by reference TRBV7-3 and TRBJ2-3, is GAGVSQTPSNKVTEKGKYVELRCDPISGHTALYWYRQSLGQGPEFLIYFQGTGAADDSGLPNDRFFAVRPEGSVSTLKIQRTERGDSAVYLCASSLRTSGGDTQYFGPGTRLTVL.